The 4 T cell receptor beta chains below come from one sample, sequenced in a study of Ad26.COV2.S vaccination and SARS-CoV-2 variants. The treatment was: approximately 18 received Ad26.COV2.S at low or high dose, single or two shots; roughly five received placebo; per-sample allocation not given. All samples were drawn on day 63, counting from the first vaccine or placebo injection. Only in-frame clones appear in the TCRdb table, and some are missing; sequencing was by immunoSEQ multiplex PCR. Counted here are 300,000 to 350,000 clones, less than 90% occurring once; the ten biggest clones make up around 10%. The sample consisted of peripheral blood, taken in a trial of Ad26.COV2.S vaccine versus placebo. The receptors stem from a person between 18 and 65 years old who received the Ad26.COV2.S COVID-19 vaccine or a placebo.

The V call is TRBV5-1, the J call TRBJ2-1; possible D gene TRBD2, 5 bases. Germline assignment: CDR1 SGHRS and CDR2 YFSETQ. There are 15 residues in the CDR3. The V gene lost 4 bases and the J gene lost 2 bases, with 13 bases spanning the gap. The CDR3 DNA is TGCGCCAGCAGCAAAGGACTCACCGCCTACAATGAGCAGTTCTTC. This sequence encodes CASSKGLTAYNEQFF.

The V call is TRBV7-7, the J call TRBJ2-2; D may be TRBD2 (7 bases). Germline CDR1 is SSHAT and CDR2 is FNYEAQ (reference sequence). V was pared by 8 bases and J by 5 bases, with 12 bases between. This CDR3 has 13 amino acids. This CDR3 reads CASGGGVTGELFF. The CDR3 DNA reads TGTGCCAGCGGAGGGGGGGTAACCGGGGAGCTGTTTTTT.

V usage is TRBV27 and J usage is TRBJ1-1; a possible D gene is TRBD1 (5 bases). V dropped 3 bases and J dropped 3 bases, with 11 bases sitting between them. The CDR3 consists of 14 residues. CDR1 MNHEY and CDR2 SMNVEV come from the germline V gene (reference sequence). CDR3 protein: CASSFEGAYTEAFF. CDR3 DNA sequence: TGTGCCAGCAGTTTCGAAGGGGCCTACACTGAAGCTTTCTTT.

V and J are TRBV5-6 and TRBJ1-2, with unresolved D. Germline V gene sequence: CDR1 SGHDT, CDR2 YYEEEE. The CDR3 has 14 amino acids. V lost 0 bases and J 6 bases, leaving 12 bases between the germline ends. CDR3 amino acids: CASSLGRVADGYTF. Here the CDR3 DNA reads TGTGCCAGCAGCTTGGGAAGGGTAGCGGATGGCTACACCTTC. The full variable domain, completed using reference TRBV5-6 and TRBJ1-2, is DAGVTQSPTHLIKTRGQQVTLRCSPKSGHDTVSWYQQALGQGPQFIFQYYEEEERQRGNFPDRFSGHQFPNYSSELNVNALLLGDSALYLCASSLGRVADGYTFGSGTRLTVV.